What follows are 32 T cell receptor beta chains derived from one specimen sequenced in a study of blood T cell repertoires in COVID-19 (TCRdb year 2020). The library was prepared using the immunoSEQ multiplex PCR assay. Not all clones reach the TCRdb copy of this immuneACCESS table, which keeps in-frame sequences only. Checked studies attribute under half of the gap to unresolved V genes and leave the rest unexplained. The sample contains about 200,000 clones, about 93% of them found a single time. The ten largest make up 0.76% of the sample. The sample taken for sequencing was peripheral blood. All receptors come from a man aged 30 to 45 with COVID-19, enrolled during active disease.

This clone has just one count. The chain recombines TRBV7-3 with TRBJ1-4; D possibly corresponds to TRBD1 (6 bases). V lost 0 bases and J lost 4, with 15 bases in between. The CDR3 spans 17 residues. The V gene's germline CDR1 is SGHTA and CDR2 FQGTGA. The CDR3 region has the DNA TGTGCCAGCAGCTTAACAAGGGCGGGGGCTGGTAATGAAAAACTGTTTTTT. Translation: CASSLTRAGAGNEKLFF.

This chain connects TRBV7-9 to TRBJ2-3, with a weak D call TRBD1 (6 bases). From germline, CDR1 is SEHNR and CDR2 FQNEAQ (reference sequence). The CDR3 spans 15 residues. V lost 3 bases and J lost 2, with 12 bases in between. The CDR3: CASSFFGTNTDTQYF. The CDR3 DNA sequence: TGTGCCAGCAGCTTCTTCGGGACAAACACAGATACGCAGTATTTT.

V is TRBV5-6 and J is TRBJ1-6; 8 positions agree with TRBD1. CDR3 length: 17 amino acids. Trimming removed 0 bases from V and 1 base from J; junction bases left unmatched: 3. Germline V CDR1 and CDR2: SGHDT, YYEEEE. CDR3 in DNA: TGTGCCAGCAGCTTGGTGCAGGGGGCGTCCTATAATTCACCCCTCCACTTT. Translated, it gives CASSLVQGASYNSPLHF.

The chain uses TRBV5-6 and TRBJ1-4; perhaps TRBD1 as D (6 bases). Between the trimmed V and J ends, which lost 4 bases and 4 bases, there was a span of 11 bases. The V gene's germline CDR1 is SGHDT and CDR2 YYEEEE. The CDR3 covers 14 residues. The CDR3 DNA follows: TGTGCCAGCAGCCGCGACAGGATTAATGAAAAACTGTTTTTT. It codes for CASSRDRINEKLFF.

The CDR3 loop is CASSFPTGELFF. As DNA, the CDR3 is TGTGCCAGCAGTTTCCCTACCGGGGAGCTGTTTTTT. This chain links TRBV27 with TRBJ2-2; D remains unclear. V shed 3 bases and J shed 5 bases, with 4 bases lying between them. CDR3 length: 12 amino acids. Germline CDR1 reads MNHEY; CDR2 reads SMNVEV (reference sequence).

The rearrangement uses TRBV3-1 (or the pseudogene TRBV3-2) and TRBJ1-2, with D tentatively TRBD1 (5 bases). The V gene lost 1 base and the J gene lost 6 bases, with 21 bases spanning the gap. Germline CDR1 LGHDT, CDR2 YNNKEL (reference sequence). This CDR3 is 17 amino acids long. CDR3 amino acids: CASSQATGHPFSDGYTF. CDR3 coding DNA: TGTGCCAGCAGCCAAGCTACCGGACATCCCTTTTCGGATGGCTACACCTTC.

CDR3 amino acids: CAWGGLEDQPQHF. The CDR3, as DNA: TGTGCCTGGGGGGGACTAGAGGATCAGCCCCAGCATTTT. The chain joins TRBV30 to TRBJ1-5, with a tentative D call TRBD1 (5 bases). CDR1 is GTSNPN and CDR2 is SVGIG in the germline V gene (reference sequence). Trimming removed 5 bases at V and 5 bases at J, with 13 bases between. The CDR3 covers 13 residues.

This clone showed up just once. The CDR3: CASSPGQGIAEAFF. Written as DNA, the CDR3 is TGCGCCAGCAGTCCAGGACAGGGAATCGCTGAAGCTTTCTTT. This chain links TRBV10-1 with TRBJ1-1; 8 bases agree with TRBD1. Germline trimming cut 5 bases from V and 6 bases from J; bases unmatched to any gene: 8. The CDR3 spans 14 residues. Germline CDR1 reads WNHNN; CDR2 reads SYGVQD (reference sequence).

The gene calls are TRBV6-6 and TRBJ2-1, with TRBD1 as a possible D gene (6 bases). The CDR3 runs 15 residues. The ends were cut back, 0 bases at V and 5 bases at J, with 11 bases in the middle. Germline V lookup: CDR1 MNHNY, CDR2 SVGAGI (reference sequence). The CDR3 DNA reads TGTGCCAGCAGTTACTCACAGGGATTCCACAATGAGCAGTTCTTC. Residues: CASSYSQGFHNEQFF.

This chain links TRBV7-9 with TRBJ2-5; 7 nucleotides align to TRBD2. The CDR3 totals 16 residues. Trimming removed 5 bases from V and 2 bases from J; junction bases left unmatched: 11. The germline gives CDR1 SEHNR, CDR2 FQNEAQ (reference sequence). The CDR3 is CASSPLRGGGQETQYF. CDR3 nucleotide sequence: TGTGCCAGCAGCCCCCTCCGCGGGGGAGGGCAAGAGACCCAGTACTTC.

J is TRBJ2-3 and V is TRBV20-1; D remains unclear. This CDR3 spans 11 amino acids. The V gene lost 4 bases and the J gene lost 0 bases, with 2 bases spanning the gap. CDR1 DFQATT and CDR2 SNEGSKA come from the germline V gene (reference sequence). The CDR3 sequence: CSATSTDTQYF. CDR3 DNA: TGCAGTGCTACGAGCACAGATACGCAGTATTTT.

CDR3 amino acids: CASSSSDTQYF. CDR3 DNA sequence: TGTGCCAGCAGCAGTTCAGATACGCAGTATTTT. V is TRBV12-3 or TRBV12-4 and J is TRBJ2-3; no clear D. V shed 6 bases and J shed 4 bases, with 5 bases lying between them. CDR3 size: 11 residues.

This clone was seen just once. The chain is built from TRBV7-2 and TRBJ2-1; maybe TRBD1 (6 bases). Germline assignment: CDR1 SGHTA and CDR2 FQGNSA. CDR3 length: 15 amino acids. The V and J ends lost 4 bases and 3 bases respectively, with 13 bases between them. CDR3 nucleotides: TGTGCCAGCAGCTCCCCGGACAGCCGCTACAATGAGCAGTTCTTC. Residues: CASSSPDSRYNEQFF.

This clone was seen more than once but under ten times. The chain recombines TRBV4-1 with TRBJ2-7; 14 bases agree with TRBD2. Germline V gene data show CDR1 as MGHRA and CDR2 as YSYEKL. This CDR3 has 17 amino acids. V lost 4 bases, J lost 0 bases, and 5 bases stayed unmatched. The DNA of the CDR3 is TGCGCCAGCAGCCGGGGACTAGCGGGGGCCCTCTCCTACGAGCAGTACTTC. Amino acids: CASSRGLAGALSYEQYF.

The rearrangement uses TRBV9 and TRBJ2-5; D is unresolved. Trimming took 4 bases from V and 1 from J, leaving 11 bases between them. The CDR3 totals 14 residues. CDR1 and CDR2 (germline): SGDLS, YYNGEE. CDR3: CASSPRGGQETQYF. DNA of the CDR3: TGTGCCAGCAGCCCTCGCGGTGGCCAAGAGACCCAGTACTTC.

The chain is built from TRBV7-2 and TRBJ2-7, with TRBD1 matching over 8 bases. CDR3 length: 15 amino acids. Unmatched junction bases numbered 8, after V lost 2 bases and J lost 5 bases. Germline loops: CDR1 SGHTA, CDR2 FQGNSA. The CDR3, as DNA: TGTGCCAGCAGCTTAAGGCAGGGGGCCGTCGACGAGCAGTACTTC. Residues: CASSLRQGAVDEQYF.

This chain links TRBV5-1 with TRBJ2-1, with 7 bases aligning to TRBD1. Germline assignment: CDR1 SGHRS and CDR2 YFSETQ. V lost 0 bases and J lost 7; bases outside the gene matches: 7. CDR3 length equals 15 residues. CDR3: CASSLVRQGENEQFF. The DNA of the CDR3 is TGCGCCAGCAGCTTGGTGAGACAGGGAGAAAATGAGCAGTTCTTC.

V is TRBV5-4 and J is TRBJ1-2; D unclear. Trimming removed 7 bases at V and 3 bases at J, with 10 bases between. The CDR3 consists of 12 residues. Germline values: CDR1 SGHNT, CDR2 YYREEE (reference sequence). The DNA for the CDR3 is TGTGCCAGCCATCGGGGAGACTATGGCTACACCTTC. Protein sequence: CASHRGDYGYTF.

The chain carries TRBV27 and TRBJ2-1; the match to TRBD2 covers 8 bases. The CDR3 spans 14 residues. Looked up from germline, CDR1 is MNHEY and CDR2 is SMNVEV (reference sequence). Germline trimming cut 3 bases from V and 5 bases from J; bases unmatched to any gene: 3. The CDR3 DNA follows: TGTGCCAGCAGTTTTGTTAGCGGGAACAATGAGCAGTTCTTC. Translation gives CASSFVSGNNEQFF.

DNA of the CDR3: TGTGCCAGTAGTGAGGAGGGGTGGACAGATACGCAGTATTTT. Translating gives CASSEEGWTDTQYF. The V and J genes are TRBV19 and TRBJ2-3; D is perhaps TRBD2 (6 bases). Trimming took 5 bases from V and 3 from J, leaving 12 bases between them. CDR1 is LNHDA, CDR2 SQIVND, per germline (reference sequence). This CDR3 has 14 residues.

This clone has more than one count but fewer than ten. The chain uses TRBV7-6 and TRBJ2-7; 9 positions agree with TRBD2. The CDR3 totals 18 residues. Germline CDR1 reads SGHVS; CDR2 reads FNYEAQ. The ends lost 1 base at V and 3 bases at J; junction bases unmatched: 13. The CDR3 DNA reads TGTGCCAGCAGCTTAGAAACTTCTCTCGGCGGGGGGGGCTACGAGCAGTACTTC. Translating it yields CASSLETSLGGGGYEQYF.

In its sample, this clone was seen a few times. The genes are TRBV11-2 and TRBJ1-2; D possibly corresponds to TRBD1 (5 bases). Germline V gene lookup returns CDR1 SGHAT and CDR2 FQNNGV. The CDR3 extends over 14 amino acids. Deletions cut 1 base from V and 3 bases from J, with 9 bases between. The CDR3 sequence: CASSLGPGDYGYTF. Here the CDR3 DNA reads TGTGCCAGCAGCTTAGGGCCGGGGGACTATGGCTACACCTTC.

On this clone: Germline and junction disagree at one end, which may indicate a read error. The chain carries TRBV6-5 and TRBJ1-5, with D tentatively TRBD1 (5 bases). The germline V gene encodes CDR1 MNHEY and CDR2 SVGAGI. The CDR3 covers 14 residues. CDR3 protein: CATSWGDRNQPQHF. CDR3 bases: TGTGCCACCAGTTGGGGGGACCGCAATCAGCCCCAGCATTTT.

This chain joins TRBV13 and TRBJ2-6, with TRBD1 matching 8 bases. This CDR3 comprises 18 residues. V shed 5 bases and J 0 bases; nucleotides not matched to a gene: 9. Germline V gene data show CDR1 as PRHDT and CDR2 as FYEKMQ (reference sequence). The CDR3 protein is CASSDEGQGSSGANVLTF. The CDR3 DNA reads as TGTGCCAGCAGCGACGAAGGACAGGGAAGCTCTGGGGCCAACGTCCTGACTTTC.

The CDR3 spells CASSSRTGGKSDQPQHF. The CDR3 DNA reads as TGTGCCAGTAGTAGCAGGACAGGGGGAAAGTCGGATCAGCCCCAGCATTTT. This chain links TRBV19 with TRBJ1-5; the match to TRBD1 covers 10 bases. The CDR3 length is 17 residues. Unmatched junction bases numbered 11, after V lost 4 bases and J lost 5 bases. The germline V gene encodes CDR1 LNHDA and CDR2 SQIVND (reference sequence). The full variable domain, rest sourced from reference TRBV19 and TRBJ1-5, is DGGITQSPKYLFRKEGQNVTLSCEQNLNHDAMYWYRQDPGQGLRLIYYSQIVNDFQKGDIAEGYSVSREKKESFPLTVTSAQKNPTAFYLCASSSRTGGKSDQPQHFGDGTRLSIL.

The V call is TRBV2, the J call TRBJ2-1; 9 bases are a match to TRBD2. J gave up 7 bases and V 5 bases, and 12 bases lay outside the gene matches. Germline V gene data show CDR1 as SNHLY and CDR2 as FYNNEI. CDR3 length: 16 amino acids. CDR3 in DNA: TGTGCCAGCAGTCTCCAAGGACTAGCGCTATATAATGAGCAGTTCTTC. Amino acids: CASSLQGLALYNEQFF.

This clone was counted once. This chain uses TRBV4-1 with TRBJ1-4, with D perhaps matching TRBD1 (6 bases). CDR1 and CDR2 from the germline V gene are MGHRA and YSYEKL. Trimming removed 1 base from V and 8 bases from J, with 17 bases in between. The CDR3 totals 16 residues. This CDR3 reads CASSQGSAGDYEKLFF. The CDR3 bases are TGCGCCAGCAGCCAAGGGTCGGCAGGGGATTACGAAAAACTGTTTTTT.

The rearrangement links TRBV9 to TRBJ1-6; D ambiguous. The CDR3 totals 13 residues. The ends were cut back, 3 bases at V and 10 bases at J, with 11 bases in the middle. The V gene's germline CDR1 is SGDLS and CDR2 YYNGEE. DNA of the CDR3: TGTGCCAGCAGCGAGGAGGGAGGCTCACCCCTCCACTTT. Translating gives CASSEEGGSPLHF.

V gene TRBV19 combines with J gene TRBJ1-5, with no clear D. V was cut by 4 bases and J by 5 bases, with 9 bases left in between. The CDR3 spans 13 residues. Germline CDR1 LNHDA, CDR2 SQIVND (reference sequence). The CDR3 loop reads CASSNLTDQPQHF. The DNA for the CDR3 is TGTGCCAGTAGTAACCTCACTGATCAGCCCCAGCATTTT.

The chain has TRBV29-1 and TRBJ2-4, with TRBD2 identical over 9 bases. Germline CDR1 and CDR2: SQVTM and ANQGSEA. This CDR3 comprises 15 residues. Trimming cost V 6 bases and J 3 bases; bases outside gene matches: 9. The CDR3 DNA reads TGCAGCGTGTATGGCGGGGGGGAAGACAAAAACATTCAGTACTTC. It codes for CSVYGGGEDKNIQYF.

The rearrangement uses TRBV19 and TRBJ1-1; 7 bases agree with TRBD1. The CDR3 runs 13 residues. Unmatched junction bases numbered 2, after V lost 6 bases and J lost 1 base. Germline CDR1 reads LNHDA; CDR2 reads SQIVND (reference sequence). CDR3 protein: CASRRQGNTEAFF. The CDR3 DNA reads TGTGCCAGTAGGAGACAGGGGAACACTGAAGCTTTCTTT.

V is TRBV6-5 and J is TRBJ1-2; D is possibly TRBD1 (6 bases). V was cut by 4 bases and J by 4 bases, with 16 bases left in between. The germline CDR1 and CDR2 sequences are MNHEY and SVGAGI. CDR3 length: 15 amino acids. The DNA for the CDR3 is TGTGCCAGCAGTTCGCCGGGACAACAACTCTATGGCTACACCTTC. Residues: CASSSPGQQLYGYTF.